The present TCR beta chain was sequenced within a study of blood T cell repertoires in COVID-19. Study-wide background: The United States, Italy and Spain supplied acute and convalescent COVID-19 samples. Sources were T cells, B-cell-depleted T cells, or PBMCs; the material itself was cDNA or gDNA.

The germline V gene encodes CDR1 SNHLY and CDR2 FYNNEI. The CDR3 length is 13 residues. Trimming cost V 4 bases and J 6 bases, with 9 bases left between them. In the study's own analysis: The authors estimated nucleated cell counts from reference gene primer amplification. Sequencing used immunoSEQ multiplex PCR; TCRdb keeps in-frame clones, though not all of them. Clone size and the V and J calls come from that table; the DNA yielded D and trimming. The repertoire holds about 49,000 clones, with under 85% as singletons. The sample was peripheral blood. The genes are TRBV2 and TRBJ2-2, with a tentative D call TRBD1 (5 bases). This TCR was sampled from a human donor in a cohort sampled during active COVID-19. The CDR3 loop reads CASSAGSPGELFF. CDR3 bases: TGTGCCAGCAGTGCAGGGTCCCCCGGGGAGCTGTTTTTT.